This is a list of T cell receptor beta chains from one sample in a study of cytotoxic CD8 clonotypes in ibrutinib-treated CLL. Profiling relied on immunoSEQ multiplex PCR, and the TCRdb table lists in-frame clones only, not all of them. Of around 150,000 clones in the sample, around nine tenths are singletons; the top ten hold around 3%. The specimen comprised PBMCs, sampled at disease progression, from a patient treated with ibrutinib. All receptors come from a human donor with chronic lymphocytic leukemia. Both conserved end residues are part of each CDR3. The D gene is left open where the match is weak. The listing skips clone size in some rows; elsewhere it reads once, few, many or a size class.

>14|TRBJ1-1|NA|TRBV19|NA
TGTGCCAGTAGCCCAGGGGTCTTCAGCACTGAAGCTTTCTTT
CASSPGVFSTEAFF
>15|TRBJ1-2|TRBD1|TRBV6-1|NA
TGTGCCAGCAGTGCCCGGACAGGGGGCCTCTATGGCTACACCTTC
CASSARTGGLYGYTF
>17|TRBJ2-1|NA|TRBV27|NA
TGTGCCAGCAGTTTATCGTGGGTCAGGAGCTCCTACAATGAGCAGTTCTTC
CASSLSWVRSSYNEQFF
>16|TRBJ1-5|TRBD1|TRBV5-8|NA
TGTGCCAGCAGCTTGGGGCAGGGGGCGCGCAATCAGCCCCAGCATTTT
CASSLGQGARNQPQHF
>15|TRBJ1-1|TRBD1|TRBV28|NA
TGTGCCAGCAGTCCCGGGACAGGGAGAGGGCTTGAAGCTTTCTTT
CASSPGTGRGLEAFF
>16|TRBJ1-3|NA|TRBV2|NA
TGTGCCAGCAGTGAACAGCACTGGAGCTCTGGAAACACCATATATTTT
CASSEQHWSSGNTIYF
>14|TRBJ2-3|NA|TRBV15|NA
TGTGCCACCAGCAGAGATATCGGGGCCGATACGCAGTATTTT
CATSRDIGADTQYF
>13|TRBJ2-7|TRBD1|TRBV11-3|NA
TGTGCCAGCGGGCAGGGGGCAGTATACGAGCAGTACTTC
CASGQGAVYEQYF
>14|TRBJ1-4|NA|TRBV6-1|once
TGTGCCAGCAGCCAACAGCTGCTAAATGAAAAACTGTTTTTT
CASSQQLLNEKLFF
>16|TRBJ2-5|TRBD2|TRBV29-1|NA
TGCAGCGCCAATAGCGGGAGAATCGGCGCCCAAGAGACCCAGTACTTC
CSANSGRIGAQETQYF
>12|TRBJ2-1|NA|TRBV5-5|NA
TGTGCCAGCAGCTTGACAGAGAATGAGCAGTTCTTC
CASSLTENEQFF
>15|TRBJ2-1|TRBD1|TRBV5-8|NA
TGTGCCAGCAGCACCGGACAGGGGCGCGACAATGAGCAGTTCTTC
CASSTGQGRDNEQFF
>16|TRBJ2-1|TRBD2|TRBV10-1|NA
TGCGCCAGCAGGCCCTCCGGGACTAGCGCATACAATGAGCAGTTCTTC
CASRPSGTSAYNEQFF
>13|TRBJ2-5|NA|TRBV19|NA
TGTGCCAGTAGTATACAAGCAGCCGGGACCCAGTACTTC
CASSIQAAGTQYF
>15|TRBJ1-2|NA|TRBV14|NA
TGTGCCAGCAGCCAAGAGGCCCCTGCGGGGCACGGCTACACCTTC
CASSQEAPAGHGYTF
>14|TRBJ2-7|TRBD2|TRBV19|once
TGTGCCAGTAGTGCCGGGCTAGCGGACTACGAGCAGTACTTC
CASSAGLADYEQYF
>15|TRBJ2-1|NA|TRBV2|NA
TGTGCCAGCAGCGAGGGCGGAAGCTCCTACAATGAGCAGTTCTTC
CASSEGGSSYNEQFF
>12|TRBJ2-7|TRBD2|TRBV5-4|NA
TGTGCCATGGGGAGGGGTCTCAAAGAGCAGTACTTC
CAMGRGLKEQYF
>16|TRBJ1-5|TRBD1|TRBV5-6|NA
TGTGCCAGCAGCTTGGCCGGGACAGGGCTAGCCCAGCCCCAGCATTTT
CASSLAGTGLAQPQHF
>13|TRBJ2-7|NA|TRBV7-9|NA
TGTGCCAGCAGCCGAGGGGGGCCGACCGAGCAGTACTTC
CASSRGGPTEQYF
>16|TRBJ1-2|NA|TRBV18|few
TGTGCCAGCTCCCCGACTGCAGGGAGCGTATCTCCGGGCTACACCTTC
CASSPTAGSVSPGYTF
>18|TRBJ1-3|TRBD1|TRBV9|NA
TGTGCCAGCAGCACCCCTCGGGGACGACAGGGGCAGGGAAACACCATATATTTT
CASSTPRGRQGQGNTIYF
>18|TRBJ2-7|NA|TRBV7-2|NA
TGTGCCAGCAGCTTAGCGGGGAGAAATGGGCTTAGATCCTACGAGCAGTACTTC
CASSLAGRNGLRSYEQYF
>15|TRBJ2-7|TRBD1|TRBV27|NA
TGTGCCAGCAGAGGGCTCGGGGGACAGGGCTACGAGCAGTACTTC
CASRGLGGQGYEQYF
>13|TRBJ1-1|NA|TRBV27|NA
TGTGCCAGCAGTTTCGGCGGGGTCACTGAAGCTTTCTTT
CASSFGGVTEAFF
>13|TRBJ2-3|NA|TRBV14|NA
TGTGCCAGCAGCTACTCCCCTCCAGATACGCAGTATTTT
CASSYSPPDTQYF
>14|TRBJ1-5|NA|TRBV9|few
TGTGCCAGCAGCGTAGGGCAGGCCGATCAGCCCCAGCATTTT
CASSVGQADQPQHF
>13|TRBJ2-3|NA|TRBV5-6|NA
TGTGCCAGCAGCCCCCCCGGGGGAGATACGCAGTATTTT
CASSPPGGDTQYF
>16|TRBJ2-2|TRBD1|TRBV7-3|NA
TGTGCCAGCAGCCCTAATAGAGGGGGCGTAACCGGGGAGCTGTTTTTT
CASSPNRGGVTGELFF
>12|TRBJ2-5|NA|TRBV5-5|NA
TGTGCCAGCAGCCCCCTCGGGGAGACCCAGTACTTC
CASSPLGETQYF
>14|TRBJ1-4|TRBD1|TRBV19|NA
TGTGCCAGTAGACTGACAGGGGTTAATGAAAAACTGTTTTTT
CASRLTGVNEKLFF
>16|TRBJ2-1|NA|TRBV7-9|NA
TGTGCCAGCAGCAGCCCCCGGGACATATCGGGGTTGGGGCAGTTCTTC
CASSSPRDISGLGQFF
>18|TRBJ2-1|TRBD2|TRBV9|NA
TGTGCCAGCAGCGTAGCTCTAGCGGGAGACCAGAGAATCAATGAGCAGTTCTTC
CASSVALAGDQRINEQFF
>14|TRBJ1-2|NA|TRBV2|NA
TGTGCCAGCAGTGATAGGGCTCTCAGCTATGGCTACACCTTC
CASSDRALSYGYTF
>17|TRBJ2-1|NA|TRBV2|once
TGTGCCAGCAGTGAAGGAGGGGGATTCAACTCCTACAATGAGCAGTTCTTC
CASSEGGGFNSYNEQFF
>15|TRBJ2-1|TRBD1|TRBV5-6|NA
TGTGCCAGCAGCCTCAGACGGACAAGGGGGCATGAGCAGTTCTTC
CASSLRRTRGHEQFF
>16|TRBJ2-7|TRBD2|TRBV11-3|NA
TGTGCCAGCAGCCGGGGGCTAGCGGGAGCCGGCTACGAGCAGTACTTC
CASSRGLAGAGYEQYF
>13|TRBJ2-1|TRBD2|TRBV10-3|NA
TGTGCCATCAGAGTCCCGGGACTACATGAGCAGTTCTTC
CAIRVPGLHEQFF
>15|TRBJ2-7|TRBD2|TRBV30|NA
TGTGCCTGGAAACCCTTGGGGGGGGAAAATTACGAGCAGTACTTC
CAWKPLGGENYEQYF
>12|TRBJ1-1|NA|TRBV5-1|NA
TGCGCCAGCAGCTTATCAGTGGGGGAGGCTTTCTTT
CASSLSVGEAFF
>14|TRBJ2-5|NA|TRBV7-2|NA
TGTGCCAGCAGCTTAGCGGGGCTGCAAGAGGCCCAGTACTTC
CASSLAGLQEAQYF
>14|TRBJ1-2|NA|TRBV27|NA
TGTGCCAGCAGGGGGGGCACAGGGATCGGTGGCTACACCTTC
CASRGGTGIGGYTF
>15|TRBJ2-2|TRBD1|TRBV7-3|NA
TGTGCCAGCAGCCAGGGACAGCTGAACACCGGGGAGCTGTTTTTT
CASSQGQLNTGELFF
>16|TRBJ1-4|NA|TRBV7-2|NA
TGTGCCAGCAGCCCCTTAAAAGGGGCGGGTAATGAAAAACTGTTTTTT
CASSPLKGAGNEKLFF
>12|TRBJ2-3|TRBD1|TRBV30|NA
TGTGCCTGGAGTGTGGGGACAGCTACGCAGTATTTT
CAWSVGTATQYF
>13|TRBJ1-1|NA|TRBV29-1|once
TGCAGCGTTGAACCACGCTCCTCGGGTGAAGCTTTCTTT
CSVEPRSSGEAFF
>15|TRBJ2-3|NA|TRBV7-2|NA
TGTGCCAGCAGCTTAGAGCTCCCAGGGGCAGATACGCAGTATTTT
CASSLELPGADTQYF
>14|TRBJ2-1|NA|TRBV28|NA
TGTGCCAGCAGTCCCTCTGATGGGGTGGGTGAGCAGTTCTTC
CASSPSDGVGEQFF